The 14 T cell receptor beta chains listed next were all sequenced from one sample in a study of cytomegalovirus exposure and HLA in healthy donors (TCRdb year 2017). Library generation was performed with the immunoSEQ multiplex PCR assay. For the multiplex PCR, a mixture combining 60 forward primers for TCR Vbeta segments and 13 reverse primers for TCR Jbeta segments was used. Not all clones reach the TCRdb copy of this immuneACCESS table, which keeps in-frame sequences only. Checked studies attribute under half of the gap to unresolved V genes and leave the rest unexplained. The sample contains 100,000 to 150,000 clones, 75% to 90% of them found a single time. The leading ten clones occupy 8.9% of the sample. Sequencing input: PBMCs. These receptors originate from a man under 40 in good health and CMV-seropositive.

The V and J genes are TRBV19 and TRBJ2-3; possibly TRBD1 for D (5 bases). Deletions cut 7 bases from V and 5 bases from J, with 16 bases between. The length of the CDR3 is 14 residues. Germline V gene data show CDR1 as LNHDA and CDR2 as SQIVND (reference sequence). CDR3 in amino acids: CASTEQGGLDTQYF. CDR3 DNA: TGTGCCAGTACGGAGCAGGGTGGTTTAGATACGCAGTATTTT.

The gene calls are TRBV7-9 and TRBJ2-3, with D possibly TRBD2 on 7 matching bases. V was shortened by 1 base and J by 1 base, with 12 bases between the two germline ends. Per germline, CDR1 SEHNR and CDR2 FQNEAQ (reference sequence). This CDR3 comprises 16 residues. The CDR3 DNA follows: TGTGCCAGCAGCTTAGGGGGCGGGGGCCGCACAGATACGCAGTATTTT. This translates into CASSLGGGGRTDTQYF.

The CDR3 region is CASSLAGLLSGNTIYF. The DNA of the CDR3 is TGTGCCAGCAGCTTAGCAGGACTTTTAAGTGGAAACACCATATATTTT. The gene calls are TRBV7-9 and TRBJ1-3, with D unclear. Trimming took 0 bases from V and 3 from J, leaving 12 bases between them. Germline loops: CDR1 SEHNR, CDR2 FQNEAQ (reference sequence). This CDR3 is 16 amino acids long.

This chain uses TRBV6-1 with TRBJ2-3; a weak D match, TRBD1 (5 bases). The V gene lost 2 bases and the J gene lost 6 bases, with 12 bases spanning the gap. This CDR3 has 14 amino acids. Germline loops: CDR1 MNHNS, CDR2 SASEGT. The CDR3 DNA is TGTGCCAGCAGTGAAACAGGCGGTTTCGATACGCAGTATTTT. This translates into CASSETGGFDTQYF.

This clone is a singleton in its sample. The rearrangement uses TRBV4-1 and TRBJ2-5, with 12 bases identical to TRBD2. In germline, CDR1 is MGHRA, CDR2 YSYEKL. The CDR3 contains 17 residues. The junction had 9 bases not matched to a gene; V was cut back by 2 bases and J by 5 bases. CDR3 bases: TGCGCCAGCAGCCAATCCCCTAGCGGGGGGGCCGAGGAGACCCAGTACTTC. Translated: CASSQSPSGGAEETQYF.

This chain links TRBV7-9 with TRBJ2-7, with D perhaps TRBD1 (6 bases). The CDR3 runs to 12 residues. With 3 bases removed from V and 12 bases from J, the gap between germline ends came to 15 bases. CDR1 SEHNR and CDR2 FQNEAQ come from the germline V gene (reference sequence). DNA of the CDR3: TGTGCCAGCAGCTTGGACCGACAGGCGCGGTACTTC. It codes for CASSLDRQARYF.

The chain uses TRBV29-1 and TRBJ2-5; a weak D match, TRBD2 (6 bases). Deletions cut 4 bases from V and 3 bases from J, with 15 bases between. This CDR3 region has 14 residues. CDR1 is SQVTM and CDR2 is ANQGSEA in the germline V gene. The CDR3 DNA is TGCAGCGTTGGGCCCGCAGGCGGGGAAGAGACCCAGTACTTC. Translating it yields CSVGPAGGEETQYF.

The V call is TRBV18, the J call TRBJ2-2, with a possible D match to TRBD1 (5 bases). The CDR3 consists of 15 residues. Trimming pared 3 bases from V and 1 base from J, leaving 9 bases between. The germline CDR1 and CDR2 sequences are KGHSH and LQKENI. CDR3 loop: CASSPDGQNTGELFF. CDR3 DNA: TGTGCCAGCTCACCTGACGGACAGAACACCGGGGAGCTGTTTTTT.

The genes are TRBV6-5 and TRBJ1-5; 12 bases align to TRBD1. The CDR3 is 15 amino acids. J lost 6 bases, V lost 6 bases, and 6 bases had no gene match. Germline CDR1 MNHEY, CDR2 SVGAGI. The CDR3 nucleotides read TGTGCCAGCAGCCCCGGGACAGGGGGCTTTCAGCCCCAGCATTTT. This encodes CASSPGTGGFQPQHF.

This clone was recorded a few times. The chain couples TRBV30 to TRBJ1-5, with D perhaps matching TRBD1 (5 bases). Germline V gives CDR1 GTSNPN, CDR2 SVGIG (reference sequence). There are 13 residues in the CDR3. V lost 2 bases, J lost 5 bases, and 10 bases lay in between. The CDR3 reads CAWSRARDQPQHF. In DNA, the CDR3 is TGTGCCTGGAGTAGGGCCAGGGATCAGCCCCAGCATTTT.

The chain recombines TRBV28 with TRBJ2-1, with 9 bases identical to TRBD1. Germline V gene lookup returns CDR1 MDHEN and CDR2 SYDVKM. J was trimmed by 9 bases and V by 7 bases; bases with no gene match: 16. The CDR3 sequence is 16 residues long. The CDR3 DNA follows: TGTGCCAGCACCGCCCCCGGGACAGGGAATTTGGGTGAGCAGTTCTTC. Translating gives CASTAPGTGNLGEQFF.

This chain connects TRBV5-1 to TRBJ2-7, with 8 nucleotides matching TRBD1. With V trimmed by 0 bases and J by 6 bases, 8 bases remained unmatched. CDR1 and CDR2 (germline): SGHRS, YFSETQ. This CDR3 contains 15 residues. As DNA, the CDR3 is TGCGCCAGCAGCTTGGGGGTAGGACAGGGCAGCGAGCAGTACTTC. Translation: CASSLGVGQGSEQYF.

The chain carries TRBV7-8 and TRBJ2-5, with TRBD2 identical over 7 bases. Losses at the gene ends were 2 bases for V and 5 bases for J; bases not matched to a gene: 14. This CDR3 has 17 residues. CDR1 SGHVS and CDR2 FQNEAQ come from the germline V gene. CDR3 in DNA: TGTGCCAGCAGCTTAACCCGGTACGGGGGGACGGTCGAGACCCAGTACTTC. Amino acid sequence: CASSLTRYGGTVETQYF.

The table lists this clone with a count of one. V gene TRBV4-2 combines with J gene TRBJ2-7, with 8 bases lining up with TRBD2. The CDR3 covers 14 residues. The V gene end was trimmed by 4 bases and the J gene end by 3 bases; junction bases not matched to a gene: 5. Germline assignment: CDR1 LGHNA and CDR2 YNFKEQ. The CDR3 DNA reads TGTGCCAGCAGCCCGGGACTAGATAACTACGAGCAGTACTTC. Translating gives CASSPGLDNYEQYF.